In its sample, the clone carrying this T cell receptor (beta chain) was seen a few times. As yet, its antigen is unknown. This specimen comes from a study of post-analysis software for immune sequencing data. Study-level findings and limits: Compared with controls, patients had more of 4 or 5 TRBV segments, including TRBV5-6, TRBV5-1 and TRBV20-1.

Trimming cost V 5 bases and J 2 bases; bases outside gene matches: 6. CDR3 length: 15 residues. Prepared libraries of TCR beta cDNA carried unique molecular identifiers. One entry per CDR3 protein results from TCRdb running MiXCR on the PCR reads. The data show roughly 600,000 distinct CDR3 sequences, around 40% seen once. The TCR comes from a girl under 18 with multiple sclerosis. The chain employs TRBV12-3 or TRBV12-4 and TRBJ1-2, with 9 bases matching TRBD1. The specimen was blood. CDR3 protein: CASSAGQGMNYGYTF. The CDR3 region has the DNA TGTGCCAGCAGTGCCGGACAGGGGATGAACTATGGCTACACCTTC.